This T cell receptor beta chain is drawn from a study of cytomegalovirus exposure and HLA in healthy donors. As for the study in general: Of some 360 genotyped donors, approximately 80% clustered with self-reported Caucasian donors.

Note on this clone: Antigen unknown.

Researchers ran the PCR with 60 Vbeta and 13 Jbeta primers. TCRdb's table, derived via immunoSEQ multiplex PCR, lists solely in-frame clones and lacks some. This table has 150,000 or so clones, around 77% appearing once. Study results and caveats: Later analysis identified several of the most significant clusters that appeared linked to common viral pathogens.

This TCR came from a woman in her 40s in good health and CMV-seropositive. What was sequenced was PBMCs.

In nucleotides, the CDR3 is TGTGCCAGCAGCCTAACCACTTACGAGCAGTACTTC. Amino acids: CASSLTTYEQYF. The chain recombines TRBV14 with TRBJ2-7; no clear D. The length of the CDR3 is 12 residues. In germline, CDR1 is SGHDN, CDR2 FVKESK. V lost 4 bases, J lost 4 bases, and 8 bases lay in between.